The rows below give T cell receptor beta chains drawn from one sample of a study of cytomegalovirus exposure and HLA in healthy donors. TCRdb keeps only in-frame clones here, not all; method: immunoSEQ multiplex PCR. This sample carries about 120,000 clones, approximately 80% of them seen once, and the ten largest clones take roughly 2.4%. What was sequenced was PBMCs. The receptors shown here come from a woman between 35 and 50 years old in good health and CMV-seronegative. CDR3s include the opening cysteine and the closing phenylalanine or tryptophan. A D gene is named only where the DNA matches it firmly.

>TRBV7-8|TRBJ1-1|.
CASSLSLRTEAFF
TGTGCCAGCAGCTTAAGCCTGAGGACTGAAGCTTTCTTT
>TRBV11-2|TRBJ2-1|TRBD2
CASSDLGRDKNNEQFF
TGTGCCAGCAGCGATTTGGGGAGGGATAAGAACAATGAGCAGTTCTTC
>TRBV5-8|TRBJ2-5|TRBD2
CASSYGLAGVQETQYF
TGTGCCAGCAGCTACGGACTAGCGGGAGTCCAAGAGACCCAGTACTTC
>TRBV7-9|TRBJ2-7|.
CASSFQGAGKYEQYF
TGTGCCAGCAGCTTTCAGGGCGCGGGGAAGTACGAGCAGTACTTC
>TRBV2|TRBJ2-3|TRBD2
CASSEGRAGGTDTQYF
TGTGCCAGCAGTGAAGGGCGAGCGGGGGGGACAGATACGCAGTATTTT
>TRBV9|TRBJ2-1|TRBD1
CASSTGQGFWNEQFF
TGTGCCAGCAGCACGGGACAGGGTTTTTGGAATGAGCAGTTCTTC
>TRBV6-5|TRBJ2-5|.
CASSYGQGGNQETQYF
TGTGCCAGCAGTTACGGACAGGGAGGGAACCAAGAGACCCAGTACTTC
>TRBV7-2|TRBJ2-7|TRBD1
CASGSGQGDYEQYF
TGTGCCAGCGGCTCGGGACAGGGGGACTACGAGCAGTACTTC
>TRBV4-1|TRBJ2-7|.
CASSLATGLFYEQYF
TGCGCCAGCAGCCTAGCCACAGGGTTGTTCTACGAGCAGTACTTC
>TRBV18|TRBJ1-5|TRBD1
CASSLGTVNNQPQHF
TGTGCCAGCTCACTAGGGACAGTAAACAATCAGCCCCAGCATTTT
>TRBV30|TRBJ2-2|TRBD2
CAWSETSGAQGTGELFF
TGTGCCTGGAGTGAGACTAGCGGGGCGCAGGGCACCGGGGAGCTGTTTTTT
>TRBV4-1|TRBJ1-1|.
CAGSQDLRSTEAFF
TGCGCCGGCAGCCAAGATCTAAGGAGTACTGAAGCTTTCTTT
>TRBV27|TRBJ2-7|.
CASSGGLGSYEQYF
TGTGCCAGCAGTGGGGGACTGGGGTCCTACGAGCAGTACTTC
>TRBV18|TRBJ1-4|TRBD1
CASSPSRDRGLPTNEKLFF
TGTGCCAGCTCACCATCTCGGGACAGGGGGCTTCCAACTAATGAAAAACTGTTTTTT
>TRBV5-1|TRBJ2-3|TRBD1
CASSQTGGPDTQYF
TGCGCCAGCAGCCAGACAGGGGGTCCAGATACGCAGTATTTT
>TRBV7-2|TRBJ2-7|.
CASSLLESSYEQYF
TGTGCCAGCAGCTTATTGGAGTCATCCTACGAGCAGTATTTC
>TRBV5-1|TRBJ2-1|TRBD2
CASSPGGLASREQFF
TGCGCCAGCAGCCCCGGTGGACTAGCGTCCCGGGAGCAGTTCTTC